The rows below give T cell receptor beta chains drawn from one sample of a study of cytomegalovirus exposure and HLA in healthy donors. Libraries were prepared by immunoSEQ multiplex PCR; TCRdb keeps only in-frame clonotypes and omits some of them. The data show about 210,000 clones, approximately 86% seen once. The source material was PBMCs. All receptors derive from a woman aged 25 to 39 in good health and CMV-seronegative. Both conserved end residues are part of each CDR3. The order of the fields is clone size, J gene, D gene, V gene, CDR3 protein, CDR3 DNA. A D gene is named only where the DNA matches it firmly. Clone size is not always given. Where it is, it says once, few, many or a class for expanded clones.

clone size: NA
J gene: TRBJ1-5
D gene: NA
V gene: TRBV19
CDR3 protein: CASSIGSRGQPQHF
CDR3 DNA: TGTGCCAGTAGTATTGGGAGCCGGGGTCAGCCCCAGCATTTT

clone size: NA
J gene: TRBJ2-1
D gene: TRBD2
V gene: TRBV16
CDR3 protein: CASSPRSSGRGYEQFF
CDR3 DNA: TGTGCCAGCAGCCCCCGTTCTAGCGGGAGGGGGTATGAGCAGTTCTTC

clone size: NA
J gene: TRBJ2-7
D gene: NA
V gene: TRBV6-6
CDR3 protein: CASSWGSYYEQYF
CDR3 DNA: TGTGCCAGCAGTTGGGGCAGCTACTACGAGCAGTACTTC

clone size: NA
J gene: TRBJ2-1
D gene: TRBD1
V gene: TRBV28
CDR3 protein: CASRSFGQDYNEQFF
CDR3 DNA: TGTGCCAGCAGGTCCTTTGGACAGGACTACAATGAGCAGTTCTTC

clone size: NA
J gene: TRBJ2-7
D gene: NA
V gene: TRBV6-5
CDR3 protein: CASGRNEQYF
CDR3 DNA: TGTGCCAGCGGCCGCAACGAGCAGTACTTC

clone size: NA
J gene: TRBJ1-2
D gene: NA
V gene: TRBV28
CDR3 protein: CASIPGLSNYGYTF
CDR3 DNA: TGTGCCAGCATTCCGGGACTGAGTAACTATGGCTACACCTTC

clone size: NA
J gene: TRBJ2-2
D gene: NA
V gene: TRBV7-3
CDR3 protein: CASSLNRGAGTGELFF
CDR3 DNA: TGTGCCAGCAGCTTAAATCGGGGGGCGGGCACCGGGGAGCTGTTTTTT

clone size: NA
J gene: TRBJ2-7
D gene: NA
V gene: TRBV28
CDR3 protein: CVSAPDLTYEQYF
CDR3 DNA: TGTGTTTCAGCGCCGGATTTAACCTACGAGCAGTACTTC

clone size: NA
J gene: TRBJ2-1
D gene: TRBD2
V gene: TRBV30
CDR3 protein: CAWSVLSGGEQFF
CDR3 DNA: TGTGCCTGGAGTGTACTTAGCGGGGGTGAGCAGTTCTTC

clone size: NA
J gene: TRBJ1-5
D gene: TRBD1
V gene: TRBV6-6
CDR3 protein: CASSPRDRGNQPQHF
CDR3 DNA: TGTGCCAGCAGTCCCCGGGACAGGGGAAATCAGCCCCAGCATTTT

clone size: NA
J gene: TRBJ2-7
D gene: NA
V gene: TRBV10-1
CDR3 protein: CASSESTGHRSEQYF
CDR3 DNA: TGCGCCAGCAGTGAGTCGACTGGACATCGTTCCGAGCAGTACTTC

clone size: NA
J gene: TRBJ2-7
D gene: TRBD2
V gene: TRBV6-1
CDR3 protein: CASRGVTYEQYF
CDR3 DNA: TGTGCCAGCCGGGGGGTCACCTACGAGCAGTACTTC

clone size: NA
J gene: TRBJ2-1
D gene: TRBD2
V gene: TRBV2
CDR3 protein: CASSDPGGRDNEQFF
CDR3 DNA: TGTGCCAGCAGTGACCCTGGCGGGAGGGACAATGAGCAGTTCTTC

clone size: once
J gene: TRBJ2-1
D gene: NA
V gene: TRBV7-3
CDR3 protein: CASSHRGGGNEQFF
CDR3 DNA: TGTGCCAGCAGCCACCGGGGAGGGGGCAATGAGCAGTTCTTC

clone size: NA
J gene: TRBJ1-1
D gene: NA
V gene: TRBV6-6
CDR3 protein: CASSYEGGTEAFF
CDR3 DNA: TGTGCCAGCAGTTACGAGGGAGGGACTGAAGCTTTCTTT

clone size: NA
J gene: TRBJ2-1
D gene: TRBD2
V gene: TRBV28
CDR3 protein: CASSLVGGGSYNEQFF
CDR3 DNA: TGTGCCAGCAGCCTCGTTGGCGGGGGTTCCTACAATGAGCAGTTCTTC

clone size: NA
J gene: TRBJ1-6
D gene: NA
V gene: TRBV28
CDR3 protein: CASGTSGSSYNSPLHF
CDR3 DNA: TGTGCCAGCGGCACGAGTGGGAGCTCCTATAATTCACCCCTCCACTTT

clone size: NA
J gene: TRBJ2-1
D gene: NA
V gene: TRBV18
CDR3 protein: CASSPRTDNEQFF
CDR3 DNA: TGTGCCAGCTCACCCAGGACTGACAATGAGCAGTTCTTC

clone size: NA
J gene: TRBJ2-5
D gene: NA
V gene: TRBV15
CDR3 protein: CATSYLRGRETQYF
CDR3 DNA: TGTGCCACCAGCTATTTAAGAGGGAGGGAGACCCAGTACTTC

clone size: NA
J gene: TRBJ2-3
D gene: TRBD2
V gene: TRBV11-3
CDR3 protein: CASSLGGRDTQYF
CDR3 DNA: TGTGCCAGCAGCTTGGGAGGGAGAGATACGCAGTATTTT

clone size: NA
J gene: TRBJ1-4
D gene: TRBD1
V gene: TRBV7-9
CDR3 protein: CASSLPDREDGKLFF
CDR3 DNA: TGTGCCAGCAGCTTACCGGACAGGGAGGATGGAAAACTGTTTTTT

clone size: NA
J gene: TRBJ2-3
D gene: NA
V gene: TRBV28
CDR3 protein: CASSRRRDFTDTQYF
CDR3 DNA: TGTGCCAGCAGTCGCCGCCGGGACTTCACAGATACGCAGTATTTT

clone size: NA
J gene: TRBJ1-2
D gene: NA
V gene: TRBV5-1
CDR3 protein: CASSLGANYGYTF
CDR3 DNA: TGCGCCAGCAGCTTGGGGGCAAACTATGGCTACACCTTC

clone size: NA
J gene: TRBJ1-3
D gene: TRBD1
V gene: TRBV28
CDR3 protein: CASFATGGPPSGNTIYF
CDR3 DNA: TGTGCCAGCTTCGCCACAGGGGGACCCCCATCTGGAAACACCATATATTTT

clone size: NA
J gene: TRBJ1-1
D gene: NA
V gene: TRBV28
CDR3 protein: CASSPRRRNTEAFF
CDR3 DNA: TGTGCCAGCAGTCCACGACGGAGGAACACTGAAGCTTTCTTT

clone size: NA
J gene: TRBJ1-1
D gene: TRBD1
V gene: TRBV19
CDR3 protein: CASARDRAGNTEAFF
CDR3 DNA: TGTGCCAGTGCTCGCGACAGGGCGGGGAACACTGAAGCTTTCTTT

clone size: NA
J gene: TRBJ2-2
D gene: TRBD2
V gene: TRBV29-1
CDR3 protein: CSVGEGWGLTGELFF
CDR3 DNA: TGCAGCGTTGGGGAGGGGTGGGGGTTAACCGGGGAGCTGTTTTTT

clone size: NA
J gene: TRBJ2-3
D gene: TRBD1
V gene: TRBV27
CDR3 protein: CASTRGGANTDTQYF
CDR3 DNA: TGTGCCAGCACCCGAGGGGGCGCCAACACAGATACGCAGTATTTT

clone size: NA
J gene: TRBJ2-3
D gene: NA
V gene: TRBV19
CDR3 protein: CASTEGVDTDTQYF
CDR3 DNA: TGTGCCAGTACCGAGGGGGTGGACACAGATACGCAGTATTTT

clone size: NA
J gene: TRBJ1-6
D gene: NA
V gene: TRBV5-1
CDR3 protein: CASSLAGQVYPPLHF
CDR3 DNA: TGCGCCAGCAGCTTGGCGGGACAAGTCTATCCACCCCTCCACTTT

clone size: NA
J gene: TRBJ2-1
D gene: TRBD1
V gene: TRBV10-3
CDR3 protein: CAISDPGQGSMYEQFF
CDR3 DNA: TGTGCCATCAGTGACCCCGGACAGGGAAGTATGTATGAGCAGTTCTTC

clone size: NA
J gene: TRBJ2-1
D gene: NA
V gene: TRBV5-4
CDR3 protein: CASRSTTGPPNEQFF
CDR3 DNA: TGTGCCAGCAGGAGTACGACAGGTCCACCCAATGAGCAGTTCTTC

clone size: NA
J gene: TRBJ2-6
D gene: NA
V gene: TRBV7-3
CDR3 protein: CASSLTGIGANVLTF
CDR3 DNA: TGTGCCAGCAGCTTAACCGGGATCGGGGCCAACGTCCTGACTTTC

clone size: NA
J gene: TRBJ2-7
D gene: NA
V gene: TRBV9
CDR3 protein: CASSVATGHDGGEQYF
CDR3 DNA: TGTGCCAGCAGCGTAGCTACGGGGCATGACGGGGGCGAGCAGTACTTC

clone size: NA
J gene: TRBJ2-1
D gene: TRBD2
V gene: TRBV5-1
CDR3 protein: CASSREGSSYNEQFF
CDR3 DNA: TGCGCCAGCAGCCGGGAGGGCAGCTCCTACAATGAGCAGTTCTTC

clone size: NA
J gene: TRBJ2-1
D gene: TRBD1
V gene: TRBV4-1
CDR3 protein: CASSHQTGTGMINEQFF
CDR3 DNA: TGCGCCAGCAGCCACCAGACGGGGACAGGGATGATTAATGAGCAGTTCTTC

clone size: NA
J gene: TRBJ1-4
D gene: NA
V gene: TRBV15
CDR3 protein: CATSTRPGLFPNEKLFF
CDR3 DNA: TGTGCCACCAGCACTCGTCCAGGACTGTTCCCTAATGAAAAACTGTTTTTT

clone size: NA
J gene: TRBJ2-7
D gene: NA
V gene: TRBV18
CDR3 protein: CASSLGQTSSREQYF
CDR3 DNA: TGTGCCAGCTCACTCGGACAGACCTCGAGTCGGGAGCAGTACTTC

clone size: few
J gene: TRBJ2-7
D gene: TRBD1
V gene: TRBV11-2
CDR3 protein: CASSTIRDRGAYEQYF
CDR3 DNA: TGTGCCAGCAGCACAATCCGGGACAGGGGTGCCTACGAGCAGTACTTC

clone size: NA
J gene: TRBJ2-1
D gene: NA
V gene: TRBV18
CDR3 protein: CASSPFGRGNEQFF
CDR3 DNA: TGTGCCAGCTCACCGTTCGGGAGAGGCAATGAGCAGTTCTTC